The next 2 T cell receptor beta chains were all read from a single sample in a study of early T cells in non-severe SARS-CoV-2 infection (TCRdb year 2021). Libraries came from 5' RACE. The sequencer listed for this sample is NextSeq 500. TCRdb reworked the public reads: Q25 trimming with fastp, MiXCR clone assembly, productive beta chains retained. Identical CDR3 proteins give one entry, which carries the most common genes and DNA. This sample lists 15,000 to 20,000 distinct CDR3 sequences; around 6% were detected once. Approximately 6.6% of the sample comes from the top ten. This specimen was whole blood, taken at baseline. The receptors here all came from an adult who was a healthcare worker with PCR-confirmed SARS-CoV-2 infection or an uninfected control (not recorded which).

Ten or more counts support this clonotype. The chain has TRBV14 and TRBJ2-5; either TRBD1 or TRBD2 may supply D (5 bases each). Germline V gene data show CDR1 as SGHDN and CDR2 as FVKESK. The CDR3 length is 16 residues. Trimming removed 5 bases at V and 7 bases at J, with 23 bases between. Here the CDR3 DNA reads TGTGCCAGCAGCTCCTCTTCCGGGACGCGTATTGGGACCCAGTACTTC. Translating it yields CASSSSSGTRIGTQYF.

This clonotype was observed many times. This rearrangement joins TRBV7-6 to TRBJ2-5; D not certain. The germline V and J ends were trimmed by 2 bases and 5 bases, with 6 bases remaining between them. CDR3 length: 12 amino acids. Germline assignment: CDR1 SGHVS and CDR2 FNYEAQ. CDR3 sequence (DNA): TGTGCCAGCAGCTTATATGGGGAGACCCAGTACTTC. Translating it yields CASSLYGETQYF.